The 19 T cell receptor beta chains reported below all come from one sample, sequenced in a study of cytomegalovirus exposure and HLA in healthy donors. 13 Jbeta primers and 60 Vbeta primers were used for the PCR. Profiling relied on immunoSEQ multiplex PCR, and the TCRdb table lists in-frame clones only, not all of them. Of about 120,000 clones listed, around 66% are singletons. Input material: PBMCs. These receptors were collected from a woman in her 40s in good health and CMV-seropositive.

J is TRBJ1-1 and V is TRBV30; the D is unclear. The CDR3 loop spans 13 amino acids. Germline CDR1 GTSNPN, CDR2 SVGIG (reference sequence). V was clipped by 5 bases and J by 4 bases, with 14 bases between them. CDR3 loop: CAWAPIRGTEAFF. CDR3 coding DNA: TGTGCCTGGGCCCCCATTCGGGGCACTGAAGCTTTCTTT.

This clone was counted between two and nine times. The chain recombines TRBV20-1 with TRBJ1-3; D unclear. The CDR3 runs 11 residues. Trimming took 5 bases from V and 3 from J, leaving 5 bases between them. Germline V gene data show CDR1 as DFQATT and CDR2 as SNEGSKA (reference sequence). In DNA form, the CDR3 reads TGCAGTGCTTTATTTGGAAACACCATATATTTT. It specifies CSALFGNTIYF.

The V and J genes are TRBV29-1 and TRBJ2-7, with 10 bases aligning to TRBD1. V lost 1 base and J lost 5; bases outside the gene matches: 2. Looked up from germline, CDR1 is SQVTM and CDR2 is ANQGSEA. The CDR3 totals 13 residues. The DNA for the CDR3 is TGCAGCGTTGAAGGACAGGGGGCGAACGAGCAGTACTTC. It translates to CSVEGQGANEQYF.

This sequence joins TRBV7-9 and TRBJ2-7; tentatively, D is TRBD1 (5 bases). Germline V gene sequence: CDR1 SEHNR, CDR2 FQNEAQ (reference sequence). This CDR3 comprises 14 residues. V gave up 5 bases and J gave up 3 bases, with 14 bases separating them. The CDR3 coding sequence is TGTGCCAGCAGCCATACAGGAGATCTCTACGAGCAGTACTTC. Its protein product is CASSHTGDLYEQYF.

This clone was observed once. The chain uses TRBV5-1 and TRBJ2-2; perhaps TRBD2 as D (7 bases). This CDR3 spans 16 amino acids. With 3 bases removed from V and 4 bases from J, the gap between germline ends came to 16 bases. Germline CDR1 SGHRS, CDR2 YFSETQ. The CDR3 bases are TGCGCCAGCAGCTGGATCGGGGGGCAGGTCACCGGGGAGCTGTTTTTT. This translates into CASSWIGGQVTGELFF. The entire variable domain, with the rest obtained from reference TRBV5-1 and TRBJ2-2, is as follows: KAGVTQTPRYLIKTRGQQVTLSCSPISGHRSVSWYQQTPGQGLQFLFEYFSETQRNKGNFPGRFSGRQFSNSRSEMNVSTLELGDSALYLCASSWIGGQVTGELFFGEGSRLTVL.

This chain links TRBV18 with TRBJ2-1; 9 bases map to TRBD1. This CDR3 region has 15 residues. CDR1 KGHSH and CDR2 LQKENI come from the germline V gene. V lost 5 bases to trimming and J lost 6 bases; unmatched junction nucleotides: 8. The CDR3 sequence: CASSAGTGSGNEQFF. DNA of the CDR3: TGTGCCAGCTCAGCCGGGACAGGGAGCGGCAATGAGCAGTTCTTC.

The gene calls are TRBV7-8 and TRBJ1-1; D is ambiguous. The CDR3 covers 14 residues. V was pared by 1 base and J by 3 bases, with 9 bases between. CDR1 and CDR2 (germline): SGHVS, FQNEAQ. The CDR3 spells CASSLDEVYTEAFF. The CDR3 coding sequence is TGTGCCAGCAGCTTAGATGAGGTGTACACTGAAGCTTTCTTT.

V and J are TRBV7-2 and TRBJ2-7; 10 bases match TRBD2. Germline V gene lookup returns CDR1 SGHTA and CDR2 FQGNSA. Unmatched junction bases numbered 6, after V lost 2 bases and J lost 2 bases. The CDR3 has 16 residues. The CDR3 sequence is CASSLLAGVLAYEQYF. CDR3 DNA sequence: TGTGCCAGCAGCTTACTAGCGGGAGTCCTGGCCTACGAGCAGTACTTC.

The chain uses TRBV11-2 and TRBJ1-1; 7 bases agree with TRBD1. The germline CDR1 and CDR2 sequences are SGHAT and FQNNGV. V trimming: 5 bases; J trimming: 1 base; junction bases outside the gene matches: 10. The CDR3 totals 16 residues. The CDR3 region has the DNA TGTGCCAGCAGCCTAAGAGGGACAGCCCCGAACACTGAAGCTTTCTTT. Protein sequence: CASSLRGTAPNTEAFF.

This clone was recorded a few times. V and J are TRBV13 and TRBJ1-1; possible D gene TRBD1, 5 bases. This CDR3 region has 13 residues. Germline loops: CDR1 PRHDT, CDR2 FYEKMQ (reference sequence). V dropped 5 bases and J dropped 6 bases, with 13 bases sitting between them. CDR3 nucleotide sequence: TGTGCCAGCAGCCCGTCCGCGGGGGCTGAAGCTTTCTTT. As protein: CASSPSAGAEAFF. The whole variable domain, remainder taken from reference TRBV13 and TRBJ1-1, is AAGVIQSPRHLIKEKRETATLKCYPIPRHDTVYWYQQGPGQDPQFLISFYEKMQSDKGSIPDRFSAQQFSDYHSELNMSSLELGDSALYFCASSPSAGAEAFFGQGTRLTVV.

Comments on this clone: The junction and the germline gene differ at one end; a read error may be behind it. This specimen includes other DNA sequences encoding the same CDR3. V usage is TRBV30 and J usage is TRBJ2-7; 10 nucleotides match TRBD1. There are 15 residues in the CDR3. Germline V gene sequence: CDR1 GTSNPN, CDR2 SVGIG (reference sequence). DNA of the CDR3: TGTGCCTGGCCCGCCGGGACAGGGGTCTCCTACGAGCAATACTTC. This translates into CAWPAGTGVSYEQYF.

The V and J genes are TRBV7-6 and TRBJ2-3, with 10 positions matching TRBD2. Trimming took 4 bases from V and 4 from J; bases not matched to a gene: 5. Germline CDR1 is SGHVS and CDR2 is FNYEAQ. CDR3 length: 15 residues. The CDR3 bases are TGTGCCAGCAGCTCAAGCGGGAGGGCCCCAGATACGCAGTATTTT. Translating it yields CASSSSGRAPDTQYF.

This clone was seen more than once but under ten times. The rearrangement uses TRBV11-2 and TRBJ2-3; the match to TRBD2 covers 7 bases. From germline, CDR1 is SGHAT and CDR2 FQNNGV. After removal of 1 base from V and 3 bases from J, the junction contained 1 base not matched to a gene. The CDR3 is made up of 14 amino acids. The DNA of the CDR3 is TGTGCCAGCAGCTTAGGCGGGGGAACAGATACGCAGTATTTT. This encodes CASSLGGGTDTQYF.

This clone was picked up one time. This chain links TRBV6-6 with TRBJ2-3, with 10 bases matching TRBD2. Germline CDR1 MNHNY, CDR2 SVGAGI (reference sequence). J was trimmed by 0 bases and V by 10 bases; bases with no gene match: 4. This CDR3 has 14 residues. The CDR3 sequence: CAISTSGSTDTQYF. In DNA, the CDR3 is TGTGCCATCTCGACTAGCGGGAGCACAGATACGCAGTATTTT.

In DNA form, the CDR3 reads TGTGCCAGCAGCTTAGGACTCCCCAATGAGCAGTTCTTC. Amino acid sequence: CASSLGLPNEQFF. V gene TRBV7-9 combines with J gene TRBJ2-1; unclear D gene. This CDR3 has 13 amino acids. Germline values: CDR1 SEHNR, CDR2 FQNEAQ (reference sequence). V shed 1 base and J shed 6 bases, with 7 bases lying between them.

The rearrangement links TRBV27 to TRBJ2-5; D is ambiguous. V gave up 5 bases and J gave up 1 base, with 11 bases separating them. The germline V gene encodes CDR1 MNHEY and CDR2 SMNVEV (reference sequence). The CDR3 consists of 14 residues. In nucleotides, the CDR3 is TGTGCCAGCAGTAAGGTCGACACCCAAGAGACCCAGTACTTC. Protein: CASSKVDTQETQYF.

J is TRBJ1-2 and V is TRBV10-3; D is ambiguous. Germline CDR1 ENHRY, CDR2 SYGVKD. CDR3 length: 12 amino acids. Between the trimmed V and J ends, which lost 3 bases and 4 bases, there was a span of 6 bases. The CDR3 protein is CAISDSTYGYTF. The CDR3 DNA is TGTGCCATCAGTGACAGTACCTATGGCTACACCTTC.

The chain combines TRBV5-6 with TRBJ2-3; D is perhaps TRBD2 (5 bases). CDR3 length: 14 residues. Germline V gene data show CDR1 as SGHDT and CDR2 as YYEEEE. Deletions cut 0 bases from V and 1 base from J, with 6 bases between. CDR3 residues: CASSLGGGTDTQYF. As DNA, the CDR3 is TGTGCCAGCAGCTTGGGGGGAGGCACAGATACGCAGTATTTT.

The chain links TRBV6-4 to TRBJ2-2; 10 bases match TRBD2. The germline V gene encodes CDR1 MRHNA and CDR2 SNTAGT. The CDR3 extends over 15 amino acids. V was clipped by 6 bases and J by 5 bases; unmatched bases: 6. CDR3 residues: CASSPAGGLTGELFF. In nucleotides, the CDR3 is TGTGCCAGCAGCCCAGCGGGAGGGCTGACCGGGGAGCTGTTTTTT.